Detailed here is one TCR beta chain. The antigen is unknown. V shed 1 base and J shed 4 bases, with 23 bases lying between them. The CDR3 has 18 residues. Germline CDR1 SEHNR, CDR2 FQNEAQ (reference sequence). Sequencing was performed with immunoSEQ multiplex PCR; in TCRdb, only in-frame clones are kept and a portion is missing. The table lists more than 9,500 clones, around 62% of them singletons. These data are taken from a study of regulatory dendritic cells for organ transplantation. As for the study in general: Regulatory dendritic cells came from monocytes given vitamin D3 and IL-10. Regarding the study as a whole: The most alloreactive TCR clonotypes were found in resting memory CD8+ cells. Naive T cells showed high diversity, memory cells less, memory CD8+ least. Memory CD8+ clonal expansion seemed more limited with regulatory than mature dendritic cells.

Sorted T cells were CFSE-labeled and cultured roughly five days with allogeneic regulatory or mature dendritic cells at 1:10. The chain combines TRBV7-9 with TRBJ2-7, with a weak D call TRBD2 (5 bases). Sequenced input: naive CD8+ T cells from blood cultured with dendritic cells. The subset: CD45RA+ naive T cells. The receptor's source is a human donor in good health. The CDR3 here is CASSLEPLTGTVPYEQYF. CDR3 bases: TGTGCCAGCAGCTTAGAACCTTTAACGGGAACCGTCCCGTACGAGCAGTACTTC.